This T cell receptor (beta chain) was sequenced during a study of graft-versus-host responses after intestinal transplantation. General study points: GvH clones surfaced in recipient marrow, some emerging earlier in ileum or blood.

This CDR3 is 11 amino acids long. V shed 3 bases and J shed 5 bases, with 4 bases lying between them. CDR1 and CDR2 from the germline V gene are ENHRY and SYGVKD. Here immunoSEQ multiplex PCR was the method, and the copy in TCRdb shows in-frame clones only, minus some. The data show tens of thousands of clones, just over 90% seen once. For this clone: Its antigen is unidentified.

This TCR was recovered from a human donor who received an intestinal transplant. V usage is TRBV10-3 and J usage is TRBJ2-5, with D hard to call. This sample comprised unstimulated CD8+ T cells sorted from spleen or lymph node cells, obtained before intestinal transplant. The DNA for the CDR3 is TGTGCCATCAGTGAAGGGGAGACCCAGTACTTC. This sequence encodes CAISEGETQYF.